This TCR beta chain appears in the sequencing data of a study of blood T cell repertoires in COVID-19. Study context: From the United States, Italy and Spain came samples of acute and convalescent COVID-19.

Some clones are missing from TCRdb's copy, which holds only in-frame ones; the method was immunoSEQ multiplex PCR. Here the sample spans under 350,000 clones, roughly 90% being singletons. The CDR3 consists of 12 residues. V dropped 1 base and J dropped 8 bases, with 8 bases sitting between them. Looked up from germline, CDR1 is GTSNPN and CDR2 is SVGIG (reference sequence). The V call is TRBV30, the J call TRBJ1-4; no definite D call. This receptor was taken from a woman in her 30s with COVID-19, enrolled during active disease. Sequencing input: peripheral blood. CDR3 nucleotides: TGTGCCTGGAGTGCAAGGGAGGAAAAACTGTTTTTT. Its protein product is CAWSAREEKLFF. The full variable domain, with the rest looked up from reference TRBV30 and TRBJ1-4, is SQTIHQWPATLVQPVGSPLSLECTVEGTSNPNLYWYRQAAGRGLQLLFYSVGIGQISSEVPQNLSASRPQDRQFILSSKKLLLSDSGFYLCAWSAREEKLFFGSGTQLSVL.